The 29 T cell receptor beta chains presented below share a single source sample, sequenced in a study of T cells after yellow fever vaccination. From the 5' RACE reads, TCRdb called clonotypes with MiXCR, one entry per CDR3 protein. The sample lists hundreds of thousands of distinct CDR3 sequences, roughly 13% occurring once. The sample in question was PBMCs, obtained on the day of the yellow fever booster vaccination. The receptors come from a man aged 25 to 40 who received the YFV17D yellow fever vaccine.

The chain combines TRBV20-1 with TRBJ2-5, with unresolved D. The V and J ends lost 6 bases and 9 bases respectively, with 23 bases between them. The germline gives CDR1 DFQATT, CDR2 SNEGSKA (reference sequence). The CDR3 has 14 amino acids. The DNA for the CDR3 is TGCAGTGCGGTCCCATCCAGCGCGAGGTTGGCCCAGTACTTC. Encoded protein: CSAVPSSARLAQYF.

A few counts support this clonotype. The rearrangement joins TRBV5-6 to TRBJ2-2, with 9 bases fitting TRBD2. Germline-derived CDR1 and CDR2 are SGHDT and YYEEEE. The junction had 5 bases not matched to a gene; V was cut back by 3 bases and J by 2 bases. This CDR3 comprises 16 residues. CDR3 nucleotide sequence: TGTGCCAGCAGCTATAGCGGGAGAGCCAACACCGGGGAGCTGTTTTTT. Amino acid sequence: CASSYSGRANTGELFF.

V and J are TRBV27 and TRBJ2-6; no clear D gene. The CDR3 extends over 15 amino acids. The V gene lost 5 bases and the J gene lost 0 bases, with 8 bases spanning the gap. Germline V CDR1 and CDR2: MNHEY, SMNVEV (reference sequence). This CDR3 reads CASSLRISGANVLTF. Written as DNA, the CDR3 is TGTGCCAGCAGTCTCAGGATCTCTGGGGCCAACGTCCTGACTTTC.

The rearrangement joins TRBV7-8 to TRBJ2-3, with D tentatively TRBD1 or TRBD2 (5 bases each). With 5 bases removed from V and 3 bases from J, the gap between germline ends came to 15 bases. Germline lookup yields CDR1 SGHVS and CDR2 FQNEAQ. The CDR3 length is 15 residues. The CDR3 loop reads CASSPQEVGTDTQYF. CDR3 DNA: TGTGCCAGCAGCCCACAGGAGGTTGGTACAGATACGCAGTATTTT. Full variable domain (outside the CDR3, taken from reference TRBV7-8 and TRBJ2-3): GAGVSQSPRYKVAKRGQDVALRCDPISGHVSLFWYQQALGQGPEFLTYFQNEAQLDKSGLPSDRFFAERPEGSVSTLKIQRTQQEDSAVYLCASSPQEVGTDTQYFGPGTRLTVL.

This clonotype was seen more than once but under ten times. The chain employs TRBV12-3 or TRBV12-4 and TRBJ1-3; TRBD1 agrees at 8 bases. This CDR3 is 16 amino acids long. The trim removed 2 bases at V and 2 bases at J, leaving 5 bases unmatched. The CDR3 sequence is CASSLQDRVPGNTIYF. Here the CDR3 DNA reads TGTGCCAGCAGTTTACAGGACAGGGTCCCTGGAAACACCATATATTTT.

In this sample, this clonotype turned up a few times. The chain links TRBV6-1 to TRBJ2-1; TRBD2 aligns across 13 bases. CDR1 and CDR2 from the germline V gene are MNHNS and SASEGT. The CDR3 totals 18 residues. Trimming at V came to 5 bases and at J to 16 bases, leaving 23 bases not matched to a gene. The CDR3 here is CASSPGVRTGTSGKKEFF. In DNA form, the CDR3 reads TGTGCCAGCAGTCCGGGAGTCCGGACCGGGACTAGCGGGAAAAAGGAATTCTTC.

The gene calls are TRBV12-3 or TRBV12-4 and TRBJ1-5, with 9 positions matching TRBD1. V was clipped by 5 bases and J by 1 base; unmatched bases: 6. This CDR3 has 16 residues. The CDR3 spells CASSERDRASNQPQHF. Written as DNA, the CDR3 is TGTGCCAGCAGTGAACGGGACAGGGCGAGCAATCAGCCCCAGCATTTT.

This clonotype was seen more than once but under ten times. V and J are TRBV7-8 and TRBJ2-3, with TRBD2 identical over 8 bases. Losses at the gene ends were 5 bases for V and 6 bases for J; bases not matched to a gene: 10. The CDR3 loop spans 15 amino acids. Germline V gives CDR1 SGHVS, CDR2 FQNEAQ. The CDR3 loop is CASSPEAGGRDTQYF. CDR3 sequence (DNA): TGTGCCAGCAGCCCAGAAGCAGGCGGGAGGGATACGCAGTATTTT.

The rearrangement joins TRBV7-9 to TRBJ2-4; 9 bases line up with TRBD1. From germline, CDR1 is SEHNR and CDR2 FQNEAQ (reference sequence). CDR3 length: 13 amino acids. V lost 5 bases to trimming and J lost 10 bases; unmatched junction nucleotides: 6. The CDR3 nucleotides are TGTGCCAGCAGCCCCGGACAGGGGAGGATTCAGTACTTC. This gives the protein CASSPGQGRIQYF.

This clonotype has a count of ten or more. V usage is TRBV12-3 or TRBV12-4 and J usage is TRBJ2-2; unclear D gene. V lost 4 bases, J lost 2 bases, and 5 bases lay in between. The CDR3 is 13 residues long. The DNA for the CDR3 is TGTGCCAGCAGTTCCCCCAACACCGGGGAGCTGTTTTTT. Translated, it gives CASSSPNTGELFF.

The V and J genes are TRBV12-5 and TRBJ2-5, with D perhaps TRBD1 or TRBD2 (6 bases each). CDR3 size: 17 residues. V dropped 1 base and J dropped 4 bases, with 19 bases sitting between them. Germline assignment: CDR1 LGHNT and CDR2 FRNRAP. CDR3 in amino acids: CASGLGAQGGAGETQYF. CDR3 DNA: TGTGCTAGTGGTTTGGGAGCCCAAGGGGGAGCGGGAGAGACCCAGTACTTC. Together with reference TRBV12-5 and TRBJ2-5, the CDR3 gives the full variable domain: DARVTQTPRHKVTEMGQEVTMRCQPILGHNTVFWYRQTMMQGLELLAYFRNRAPLDDSGMPKDRFSAEMPDATLATLKIQPSEPRDSAVYFCASGLGAQGGAGETQYFGPGTRLLVL.

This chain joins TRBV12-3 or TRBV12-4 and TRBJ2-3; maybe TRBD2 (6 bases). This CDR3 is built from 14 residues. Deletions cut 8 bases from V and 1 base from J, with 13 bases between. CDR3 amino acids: CASLEAGGTDTQYF. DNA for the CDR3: TGTGCCAGCCTAGAAGCGGGCGGCACAGATACGCAGTATTTT.

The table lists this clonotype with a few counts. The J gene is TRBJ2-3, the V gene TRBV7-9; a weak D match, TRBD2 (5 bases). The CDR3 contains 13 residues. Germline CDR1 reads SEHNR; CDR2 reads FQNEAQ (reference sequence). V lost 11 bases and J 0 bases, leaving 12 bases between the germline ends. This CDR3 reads CAPGWESTDTQYF. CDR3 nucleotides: TGTGCCCCAGGTTGGGAGAGCACAGATACGCAGTATTTT.

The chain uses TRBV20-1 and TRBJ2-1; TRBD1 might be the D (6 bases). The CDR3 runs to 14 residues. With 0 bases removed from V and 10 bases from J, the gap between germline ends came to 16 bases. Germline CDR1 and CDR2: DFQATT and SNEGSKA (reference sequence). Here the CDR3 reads CSARDGTRTTEQFF. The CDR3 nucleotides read TGCAGTGCTAGAGATGGGACACGGACAACCGAGCAGTTCTTC.

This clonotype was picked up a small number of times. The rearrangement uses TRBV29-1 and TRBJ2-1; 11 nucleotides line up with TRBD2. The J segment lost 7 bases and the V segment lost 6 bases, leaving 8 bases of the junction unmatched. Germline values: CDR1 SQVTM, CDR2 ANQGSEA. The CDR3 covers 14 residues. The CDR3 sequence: CSVASGRTTNEQFF. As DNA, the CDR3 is TGCAGCGTCGCTAGCGGGAGGACGACGAATGAGCAGTTCTTC.

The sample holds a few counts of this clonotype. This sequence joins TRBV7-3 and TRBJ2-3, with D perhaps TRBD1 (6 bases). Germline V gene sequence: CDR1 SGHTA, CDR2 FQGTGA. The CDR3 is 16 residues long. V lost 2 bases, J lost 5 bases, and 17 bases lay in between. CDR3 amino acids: CASSLGTQTQGDTQYF. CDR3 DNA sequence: TGTGCCAGCAGCTTAGGGACACAAACCCAGGGAGATACGCAGTATTTT. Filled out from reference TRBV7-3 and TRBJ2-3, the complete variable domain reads GAGVSQTPSNKVTEKGKYVELRCDPISGHTALYWYRQSLGQGPEFLIYFQGTGAADDSGLPNDRFFAVRPEGSVSTLKIQRTERGDSAVYLCASSLGTQTQGDTQYFGPGTRLTVL.

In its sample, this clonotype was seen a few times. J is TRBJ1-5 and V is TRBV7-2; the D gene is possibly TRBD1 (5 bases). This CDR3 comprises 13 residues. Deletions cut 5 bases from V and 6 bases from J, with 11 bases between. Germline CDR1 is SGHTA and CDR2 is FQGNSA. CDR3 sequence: CASSPGLRQPQHF. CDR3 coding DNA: TGTGCCAGCAGCCCAGGGCTTCGTCAGCCCCAGCATTTT.

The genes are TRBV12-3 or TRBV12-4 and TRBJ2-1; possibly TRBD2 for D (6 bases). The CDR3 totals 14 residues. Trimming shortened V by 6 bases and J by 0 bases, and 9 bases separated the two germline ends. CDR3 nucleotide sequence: TGTGCCAGCAGGCGGGGTAGCTCCTACAATGAGCAGTTCTTC. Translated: CASRRGSSYNEQFF.

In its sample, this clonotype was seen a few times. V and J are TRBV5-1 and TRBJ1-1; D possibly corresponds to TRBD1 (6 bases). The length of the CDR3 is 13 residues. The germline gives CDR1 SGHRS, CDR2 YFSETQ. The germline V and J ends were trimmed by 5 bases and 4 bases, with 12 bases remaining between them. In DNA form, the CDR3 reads TGCGCCAGCAGGTGGGGGGCCGGCACTGAAGCTTTCTTT. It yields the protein CASRWGAGTEAFF.

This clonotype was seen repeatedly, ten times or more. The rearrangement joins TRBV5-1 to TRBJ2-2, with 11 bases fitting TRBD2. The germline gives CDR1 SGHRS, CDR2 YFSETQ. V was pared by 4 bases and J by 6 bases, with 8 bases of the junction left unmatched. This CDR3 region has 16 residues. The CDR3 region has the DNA TGCGCCAGCAGCCTAACTAGCGGGAGTTTCTCCGGGGAGCTGTTTTTT. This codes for CASSLTSGSFSGELFF.

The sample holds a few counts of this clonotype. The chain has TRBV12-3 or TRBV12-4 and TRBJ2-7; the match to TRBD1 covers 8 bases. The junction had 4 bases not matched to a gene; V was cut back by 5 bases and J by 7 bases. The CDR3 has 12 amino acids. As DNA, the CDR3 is TGTGCCAGCAGTAGGACAGGGCGTGAGCAGTACTTC. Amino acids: CASSRTGREQYF.

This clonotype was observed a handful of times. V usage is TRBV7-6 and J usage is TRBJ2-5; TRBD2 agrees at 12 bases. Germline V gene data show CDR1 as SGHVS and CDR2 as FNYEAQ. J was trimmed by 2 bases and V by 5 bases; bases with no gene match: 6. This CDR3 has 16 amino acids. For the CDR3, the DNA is TGTGCCAGCAGCCCCGGACTAGCGGGGACTCAAGAGACCCAGTACTTC. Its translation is CASSPGLAGTQETQYF.

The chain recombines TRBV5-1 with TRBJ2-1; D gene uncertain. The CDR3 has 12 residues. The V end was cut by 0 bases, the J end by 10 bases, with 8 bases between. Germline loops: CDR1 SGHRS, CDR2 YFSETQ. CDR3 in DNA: TGCGCCAGCAGCTTGGAGGCGGAAGAGCAGTTCTTC. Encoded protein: CASSLEAEEQFF.

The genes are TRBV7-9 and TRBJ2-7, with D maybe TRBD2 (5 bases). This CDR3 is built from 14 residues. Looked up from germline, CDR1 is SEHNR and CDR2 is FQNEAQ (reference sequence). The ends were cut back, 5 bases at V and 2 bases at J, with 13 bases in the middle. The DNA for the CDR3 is TGTGCCAGCAGCCTCGGGGTCGTACCCTACGAGCAGTACTTC. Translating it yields CASSLGVVPYEQYF.

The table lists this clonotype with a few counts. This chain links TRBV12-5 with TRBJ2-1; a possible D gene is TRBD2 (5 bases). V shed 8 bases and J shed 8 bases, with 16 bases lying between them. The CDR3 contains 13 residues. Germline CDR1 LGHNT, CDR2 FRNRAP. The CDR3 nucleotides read TGTGCTAGTAGGTCGGCGGGTATCGATGAGCAGTTCTTC. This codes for CASRSAGIDEQFF.

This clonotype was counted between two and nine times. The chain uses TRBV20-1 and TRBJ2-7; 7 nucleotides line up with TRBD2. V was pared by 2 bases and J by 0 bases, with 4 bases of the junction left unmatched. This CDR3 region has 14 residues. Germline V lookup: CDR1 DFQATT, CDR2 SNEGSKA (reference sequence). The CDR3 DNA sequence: TGCAGTGCTAGAACCGGGACTAACTCCTACGAGCAGTACTTC. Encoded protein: CSARTGTNSYEQYF.

CDR3 DNA sequence: TGCAGTGCTGTACAGGGGGTCACCGGGGAGCTGTTTTTT. This encodes CSAVQGVTGELFF. The V gene is TRBV20-1, the J gene TRBJ2-2, with TRBD1 matching over 8 bases. V shed 5 bases and J 4 bases; nucleotides not matched to a gene: 3. Germline V lookup: CDR1 DFQATT, CDR2 SNEGSKA (reference sequence). The CDR3 covers 13 residues.

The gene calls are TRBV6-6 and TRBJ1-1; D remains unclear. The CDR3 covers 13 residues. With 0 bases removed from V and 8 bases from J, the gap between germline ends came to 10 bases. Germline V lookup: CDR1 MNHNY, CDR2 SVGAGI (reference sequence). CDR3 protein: CASSYSNSPEAFF. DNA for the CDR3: TGTGCCAGCAGTTACTCTAACAGCCCAGAAGCTTTCTTT.

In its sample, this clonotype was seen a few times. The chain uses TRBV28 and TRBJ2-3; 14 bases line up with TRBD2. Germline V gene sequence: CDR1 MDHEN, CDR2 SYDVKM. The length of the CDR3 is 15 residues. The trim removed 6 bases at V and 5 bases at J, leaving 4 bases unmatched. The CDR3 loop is CASRAGTSGGDTQYF. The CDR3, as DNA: TGTGCCAGCAGAGCCGGGACTAGCGGGGGAGATACGCAGTATTTT. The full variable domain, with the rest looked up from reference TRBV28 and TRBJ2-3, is DVKVTQSSRYLVKRTGEKVFLECVQDMDHENMFWYRQDPGLGLRLIYFSYDVKMKEKGDIPEGYSVSREKKERFSLILESASTNQTSMYLCASRAGTSGGDTQYFGPGTRLTVL.